This TCR beta chain is from a study of identical twins. Study observations and caveats: There was an excess of low generation probability in the out-of-frame alpha sequences that twins shared. Insertions were fewer in abundant cord blood beta clonotypes, whereas memory repertoires showed none of this pattern. Sharing of beta out-of-frame sequences by twins showed a weaker excess. Compared with models, monozygotic twins showed more out-of-frame TCR alpha sharing.

V was cut by 5 bases and J by 4 bases, with 11 bases left in between. CDR3 length: 13 residues. Germline assignment: CDR1 LNHDA and CDR2 SQIVND (reference sequence). MiXCR was run by TCRdb on the 5' RACE reads, yielding one entry per CDR3 protein. The sample yields approximately 240,000 distinct CDR3 sequences, more than 12% seen once. As regards this clonotype: Antigen specificity is unknown.

The sample was memory (CD45RO+) T cells sorted from blood. The rearrangement links TRBV19 to TRBJ1-1; possibly TRBD1 for D (5 bases). The clonotype was recovered from a woman aged 18 to 35 in good health. The CDR3 is CASSWGFVTEAFF. CDR3 in DNA: TGTGCCAGTAGTTGGGGGTTCGTCACTGAAGCTTTCTTT.